This T cell receptor beta chain was identified in a study of shared clonotypes between healthy human individuals. Study-wide background: Contributing individuals were two females and a few males aged 18 to 49. Findings of the study overall: Researchers sampled blood only, noting tissue repertoires likely differ.

Notes on this clone: Its specificity is unknown.

The ends lost 4 bases at V and 2 bases at J; junction bases unmatched: 12. Germline V gene sequence: CDR1 SGHNT, CDR2 YYREEE (reference sequence). This CDR3 comprises 18 residues. Donors were healthy HIV-negative adults without recent acute infections or vaccinations. Here immunoSEQ multiplex PCR was the method, and the copy in TCRdb shows in-frame clones only, minus some. The table lists some 2,500,000 clones, 93% of them singletons. The receptor's source is a man aged 18 to 35 in good health. Some clones in this sample may be carry-over from other donors' samples. This chain connects TRBV5-4 to TRBJ2-7, with 13 bases that match TRBD2. Specimen: naive CD4+ T cells from PBMCs. Subset described: CD45RA+ positively selected. This CDR3 is CASSVALGLAGSAYEQYF. The CDR3 region has the DNA TGTGCCAGCAGCGTTGCTCTGGGACTAGCGGGATCGGCCTACGAGCAGTACTTC.